Each of the 30 T cell receptor beta chains below was sequenced from the same sample in a study of T-cell memory formation after mild COVID-19. TCRdb reprocessed the 5' RACE reads via MiXCR and lists one record per CDR3 protein. The profile shows 250,000 or so distinct CDR3 sequences, 8% to 10% of them singletons. Sequenced material: PBMCs or a T cell subset sorted from them (not recorded which). The receptor set was obtained from a man younger than 35 who had mild COVID-19 (a few samples of this study predate the infection). Cell type and time point are not known.

CDR3 residues: CASSLQGAPRNIQYF. In nucleotides, the CDR3 is TGCGCCAGCAGCTTGCAGGGGGCGCCTAGGAACATTCAGTACTTC. V is TRBV5-1 and J is TRBJ2-4; 8 bases are shared with TRBD1. With V trimmed by 1 base and J by 7 bases, 7 bases remained unmatched. The CDR3 has 15 residues. The germline gives CDR1 SGHRS, CDR2 YFSETQ.

As concerns this clonotype: A much larger clone sits a single nucleotide away, making a read error possible. This chain links TRBV20-1 with TRBJ1-1; unclear D gene. V shed 3 bases and J shed 6 bases, with 8 bases lying between them. The CDR3 is 11 amino acids. Germline loops: CDR1 DFQATT, CDR2 SNEGSKA (reference sequence). CDR3 sequence reads: CSASGRAEAFF. The CDR3 DNA follows: TGCAGTGCTAGTGGGAGGGCTGAAGCTTTCTTT.

In its sample, this clonotype was seen a few times. J is TRBJ2-3 and V is TRBV6-5; D could derive from TRBD1 or TRBD2 (6 bases each). Trimming removed 5 bases at V and 1 base at J, with 13 bases between. Germline V gives CDR1 MNHEY, CDR2 SVGAGI. The CDR3 has 15 residues. CDR3: CASSHGGSRTDTQYF. The CDR3 DNA sequence: TGTGCCAGCAGTCACGGGGGCAGCCGCACAGATACGCAGTATTTT.

There are many counts of this clonotype. The genes are TRBV12-3 or TRBV12-4 and TRBJ2-7; possibly TRBD2 for D (6 bases). V was clipped by 1 base and J by 4 bases, with 14 bases between them. The CDR3 has 15 amino acids. CDR3 region: CASSLEAGGGYEQYV. The CDR3 region has the DNA TGTGCCAGCAGTTTAGAGGCCGGGGGTGGGTACGAGCAGTACGTC.

The V gene is TRBV6-1, the J gene TRBJ1-1; D call uncertain. This CDR3 region has 11 residues. Trimming left V 3 bases short and J 11 bases short, with 10 bases between. Looked up from germline, CDR1 is MNHNS and CDR2 is SASEGT. CDR3: CASSEGFEAFF. The CDR3 DNA reads TGTGCCAGCAGTGAGGGATTTGAGGCTTTCTTT.

The rearrangement uses TRBV5-4 and TRBJ1-1, with D possibly matching TRBD1 (5 bases). Per the germline V gene, CDR1 is SGHNT and CDR2 is YYREEE (reference sequence). There are 15 residues in the CDR3. Trimming shortened V by 4 bases and J by 3 bases, and 16 bases separated the two germline ends. The CDR3 DNA reads TGTGCCAGCAGCCCGGTAACCGGGGGGTACACTGAAGCTTTCTTT. This sequence encodes CASSPVTGGYTEAFF.

This clonotype was seen more than once but under ten times. The chain recombines TRBV24-1 with TRBJ2-1; D call uncertain. This CDR3 region has 16 residues. Germline V gene sequence: CDR1 KGHDR, CDR2 SFDVKD. Deletions cut 3 bases from V and 0 bases from J, with 11 bases between. The CDR3 nucleotides read TGTGCCACCAGTGATAGTGACGGAGCCTCCTACAATGAGCAGTTCTTC. Translation: CATSDSDGASYNEQFF.

The CDR3 spells CASSLWPGYTIYF. The CDR3 DNA follows: TGTGCCAGCAGCTTATGGCCTGGGTACACCATATATTTT. The chain links TRBV7-2 to TRBJ1-3; unclear D gene. The CDR3 totals 13 residues. V lost 2 bases and J lost 8, with 10 bases in between. Germline CDR1 reads SGHTA; CDR2 reads FQGNSA.

The chain uses TRBV19 and TRBJ2-5; 10 bases line up with TRBD2. The germline V gene has CDR1 LNHDA and CDR2 SQIVND (reference sequence). The CDR3 runs 14 residues. The ends lost 6 bases at V and 7 bases at J; junction bases unmatched: 8. CDR3 residues: CASSPTSGVGTQYF. CDR3 nucleotides: TGTGCCAGTAGCCCCACTAGCGGGGTGGGGACCCAGTACTTC.

The V and J genes are TRBV5-1 and TRBJ2-2; 8 nucleotides align to TRBD2. The CDR3 is 16 residues long. With V trimmed by 0 bases and J by 4 bases, 5 bases remained unmatched. Germline CDR1 SGHRS, CDR2 YFSETQ. CDR3 in DNA: TGCGCCAGCAGCTTGGCCTCCGGGAGGGGCACCGGGGAGCTGTTTTTT. The encoded protein is CASSLASGRGTGELFF.

CDR3 DNA sequence: TGTGCCAGCAGCTTGTCAGGGCGTACTGAAGCTTTCTTT. This codes for CASSLSGRTEAFF. The J gene is TRBJ1-1, the V gene TRBV7-6; a possible D gene is TRBD1 (5 bases). CDR3 size: 13 residues. CDR1 is SGHVS, CDR2 FNYEAQ, per germline. V was clipped by 3 bases and J by 5 bases, with 10 bases between them.

The rearrangement links TRBV7-2 to TRBJ2-3, with D unresolved. The germline V gene has CDR1 SGHTA and CDR2 FQGNSA. The CDR3 is 12 residues long. V was shortened by 2 bases and J by 4 bases, with 4 bases between the two germline ends. CDR3 sequence reads: CASSLSPDTQYF. DNA for the CDR3: TGTGCCAGCAGCTTATCCCCAGATACGCAGTATTTT.

This clonotype was detected a few times. The J gene is TRBJ1-5, the V gene TRBV4-1, with D uncertain. The CDR3 is 15 residues long. V was cut by 1 base and J by 7 bases, with 14 bases left in between. Germline V gene data show CDR1 as MGHRA and CDR2 as YSYEKL. The CDR3 is CASSQVPVGPQPQHF. CDR3 DNA sequence: TGCGCCAGCAGCCAAGTTCCAGTCGGACCGCAGCCCCAGCATTTT.

The V call is TRBV15, the J call TRBJ2-7, with TRBD2 as a possible D gene (5 bases). Germline CDR1 LNHNV, CDR2 YYDKDF (reference sequence). V lost 0 bases, J lost 4 bases, and 7 bases lay in between. The CDR3 extends over 13 amino acids. CDR3 region: CATSRDWTYEQYF. CDR3 bases: TGTGCCACCAGCAGAGATTGGACTTACGAGCAGTACTTC.

The chain uses TRBV12-3 or TRBV12-4 and TRBJ2-5; TRBD2 matches at 8 bases. The CDR3 loop spans 12 amino acids. J lost 12 bases, V lost 5 bases, and 8 bases had no gene match. CDR3 sequence reads: CASSTGLAAEYF. CDR3 nucleotides: TGTGCCAGCAGTACAGGACTAGCCGCTGAGTACTTC.

This clonotype was detected ten times or more. The chain recombines TRBV24-1 with TRBJ2-3; the D gene could be TRBD1 or TRBD2 (6 bases each). Germline values: CDR1 KGHDR, CDR2 SFDVKD. The V end lost 9 bases, the J end lost 2 bases, and 8 bases lay between the germline ends. The CDR3 sequence is 12 residues long. Written as DNA, the CDR3 is TGTGCCACCGGGGGGCTCACAGATACGCAGTATTTT. It yields the protein CATGGLTDTQYF.

This clonotype was observed a handful of times. The chain combines TRBV4-2 with TRBJ2-5; D not resolved. Looked up from germline, CDR1 is LGHNA and CDR2 is YNFKEQ. The CDR3 consists of 14 residues. Between the trimmed V and J ends, which lost 0 bases and 1 base, there was a span of 6 bases. CDR3: CASSQERVQETQYF. As DNA, the CDR3 is TGTGCCAGCAGCCAAGAACGGGTCCAAGAGACCCAGTACTTC.

This clonotype was seen only once. The chain is built from TRBV2 and TRBJ2-1; D possibly matches TRBD1 or TRBD2 (5 bases each). This CDR3 spans 12 amino acids. Germline V gives CDR1 SNHLY, CDR2 FYNNEI. The ends were cut back, 6 bases at V and 14 bases at J, with 17 bases in the middle. Written as DNA, the CDR3 is TGTGCCAGCAGCCTCCGGCAGGGAGAGGAGTTCTTC. It translates to CASSLRQGEEFF. Using reference TRBV2 and TRBJ2-1 for the parts outside the CDR3, the full variable domain is EPEVTQTPSHQVTQMGQEVILRCVPISNHLYFYWYRQILGQKVEFLVSFYNNEISEKSEIFDDQFSVERPDGSNFTLKIRSTKLEDSAMYFCASSLRQGEEFFGPGTRLTVL.

This clonotype turned up a few times. The rearrangement uses TRBV29-1 and TRBJ2-2; D ambiguous. The CDR3 runs 16 residues. Germline CDR1 is SQVTM and CDR2 is ANQGSEA. Deletions cut 7 bases from V and 0 bases from J, with 18 bases between. CDR3 coding DNA: TGCAGCGCGCAACTCCCCCGGACCCCGAACACCGGGGAGCTGTTTTTT. Amino acid sequence: CSAQLPRTPNTGELFF.

The V call is TRBV6-6, the J call TRBJ2-1, with unresolved D. V was clipped by 5 bases and J by 8 bases, with 10 bases between them. CDR1 is MNHNY, CDR2 SVGAGI, per germline (reference sequence). The CDR3 has 12 residues. This chain's CDR3 is CASSPGRYEQFF. For the CDR3, the DNA is TGTGCCAGCAGTCCCGGACGCTATGAGCAGTTCTTC.

The chain has TRBV7-7 and TRBJ1-5; D not certain. V was trimmed by 1 base and J by 5 bases, leaving 6 bases between them. The germline gives CDR1 SSHAT, CDR2 FNYEAQ (reference sequence). The CDR3 is 13 residues long. This CDR3 reads CASSLGEDQPQHF. CDR3 sequence (DNA): TGTGCCAGCAGCTTAGGGGAGGATCAGCCCCAGCATTTT.

The table lists this clonotype with many counts. This chain connects TRBV5-1 to TRBJ1-1; weak D call: TRBD1 (6 bases). The length of the CDR3 is 20 residues. V lost 1 base to trimming and J lost 0 bases, with 25 bases between them. CDR1 and CDR2 from the germline V gene are SGHRS and YFSETQ. The CDR3 bases are TGCGCCAGCAGCTTGTCGGGGGGCCCACAGGGTTATGCTATGAACACTGAAGCTTTCTTT. It is translated as CASSLSGGPQGYAMNTEAFF.

This clonotype was seen at least ten times. J is TRBJ2-3 and V is TRBV6-5; 10 nucleotides agree with TRBD1. J lost 3 bases, V lost 5 bases, and 2 bases had no gene match. The CDR3 has 14 residues. CDR1 MNHEY and CDR2 SVGAGI come from the germline V gene. CDR3 region: CASSRQGATDTQYF. DNA for the CDR3: TGTGCCAGCAGTCGACAGGGGGCAACAGATACGCAGTATTTT.

The chain combines TRBV2 with TRBJ1-2, with 8 bases lining up with TRBD1. After removal of 6 bases from V and 4 bases from J, the junction contained 10 bases not matched to a gene. Germline CDR1 is SNHLY and CDR2 is FYNNEI. CDR3 length: 15 residues. The CDR3 DNA reads as TGTGCCAGCAGGAATGAGGCAGGGGGCGTCTATGGCTACACCTTC. Protein: CASRNEAGGVYGYTF.

The chain has TRBV7-9 and TRBJ2-2; 8 positions agree with TRBD2. V dropped 8 bases and J dropped 1; count of bases not matched to a gene: 3. Germline V gives CDR1 SEHNR, CDR2 FQNEAQ (reference sequence). The CDR3 runs 14 residues. CDR3: CASREGRNTGELFF. Here the CDR3 DNA reads TGTGCCAGCCGGGAGGGGAGGAACACCGGGGAGCTGTTTTTT.

This clonotype has just a few counts. The chain has TRBV12-3 or TRBV12-4 and TRBJ1-4; D unclear. V was pared by 6 bases and J by 8 bases, with 13 bases between. CDR3 length: 13 amino acids. The CDR3 is CASRGSSREKLFF. The CDR3 nucleotides read TGTGCCAGCAGGGGGTCGTCGAGAGAAAAACTGTTTTTT.

This clonotype was seen a handful of times. This chain connects TRBV7-9 to TRBJ2-7; 7 bases fit TRBD1. V gave up 6 bases and J gave up 8 bases; unmatched junction bases: 10. From germline, CDR1 is SEHNR and CDR2 FQNEAQ (reference sequence). The CDR3 is 13 residues long. This CDR3 reads CASRPDRAGQQYF. As DNA, the CDR3 is TGTGCCAGCAGACCCGACAGGGCAGGCCAGCAGTACTTC.

The chain recombines TRBV11-3 with TRBJ2-4, with D tentatively TRBD1 (6 bases). The germline V gene has CDR1 SGHNT and CDR2 YENEEA. Trimming cost V 2 bases and J 5 bases, with 10 bases left between them. This CDR3 has 14 residues. CDR3 sequence reads: CASSLMGAENIQYF. The DNA of the CDR3 is TGTGCCAGCAGCTTAATGGGGGCTGAAAACATTCAGTACTTC. The full variable domain, completed using reference TRBV11-3 and TRBJ2-4, is EAGVVQSPRYKIIEKKQPVAFWCNPISGHNTLYWYLQNLGQGPELLIRYENEEAVDDSQLPKDRFSAERLKGVDSTLKIQPAELGDSAVYLCASSLMGAENIQYFGAGTRLSVL.

The sample holds a few counts of this clonotype. The V gene is TRBV25-1, the J gene TRBJ2-3; D possibly corresponds to TRBD2 (6 bases). V was trimmed by 1 base and J by 4 bases, leaving 12 bases between them. The CDR3 extends over 15 amino acids. Germline V gives CDR1 MGHDK, CDR2 SYGVNS. The CDR3 loop is CASSEFNGGSDTQYF. The DNA for the CDR3 is TGTGCCAGCAGTGAATTTAACGGAGGGTCAGATACGCAGTATTTT.

This clonotype was observed a handful of times. The chain has TRBV10-3 and TRBJ1-1; D is possibly TRBD1 (6 bases). Trimming took 8 bases from V and 6 from J, leaving 16 bases between them. The CDR3 extends over 13 amino acids. Germline V gene sequence: CDR1 ENHRY, CDR2 SYGVKD. CDR3 loop: CAIGPGDEAEAFF. In nucleotides, the CDR3 is TGTGCCATCGGTCCAGGGGATGAAGCTGAAGCTTTCTTT.